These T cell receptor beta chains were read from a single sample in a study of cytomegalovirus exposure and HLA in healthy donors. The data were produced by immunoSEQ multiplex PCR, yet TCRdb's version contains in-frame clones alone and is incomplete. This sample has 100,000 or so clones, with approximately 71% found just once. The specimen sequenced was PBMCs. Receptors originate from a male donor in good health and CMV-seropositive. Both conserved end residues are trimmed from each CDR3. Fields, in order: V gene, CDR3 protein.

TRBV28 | ASSPTGYGGYT
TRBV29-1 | SVVTGSYNEQF
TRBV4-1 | ASSRAGVVAKNIQY
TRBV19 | ASSFTGNTEAF
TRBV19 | ASSIAASGGANSQY
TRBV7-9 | ASSLAGQGYEQY
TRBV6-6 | ASKAGTASFRGGQF
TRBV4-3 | ASSQVTVTGELF
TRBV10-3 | AISERAGVEDTQY
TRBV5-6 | ASQGVVEQY
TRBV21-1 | ASSKKPGLAGGRTGELF
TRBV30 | AWSGDSGSENIQY
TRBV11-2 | ATARGWKQETQY
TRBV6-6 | ASSRRSEQY
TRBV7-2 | ASSLASANYGYT
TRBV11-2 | ASSRRDSQETQY
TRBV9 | ASSKTGKTQY